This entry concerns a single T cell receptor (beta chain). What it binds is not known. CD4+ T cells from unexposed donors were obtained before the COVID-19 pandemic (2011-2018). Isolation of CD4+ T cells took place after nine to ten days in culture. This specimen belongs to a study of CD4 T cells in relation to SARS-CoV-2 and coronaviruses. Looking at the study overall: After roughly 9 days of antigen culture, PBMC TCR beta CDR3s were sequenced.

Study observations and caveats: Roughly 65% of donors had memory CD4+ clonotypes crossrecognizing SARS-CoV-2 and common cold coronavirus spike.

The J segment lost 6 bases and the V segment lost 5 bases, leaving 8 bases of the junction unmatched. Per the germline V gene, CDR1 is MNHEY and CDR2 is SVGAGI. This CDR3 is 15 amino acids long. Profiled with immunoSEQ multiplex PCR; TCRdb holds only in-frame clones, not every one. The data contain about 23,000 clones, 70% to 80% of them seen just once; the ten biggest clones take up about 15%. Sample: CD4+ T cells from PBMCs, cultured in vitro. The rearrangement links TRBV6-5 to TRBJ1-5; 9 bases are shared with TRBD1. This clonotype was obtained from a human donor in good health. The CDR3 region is CASSPDRGRSQPQHF. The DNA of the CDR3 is TGTGCCAGCAGTCCGGACAGGGGTAGAAGTCAGCCCCAGCATTTT.